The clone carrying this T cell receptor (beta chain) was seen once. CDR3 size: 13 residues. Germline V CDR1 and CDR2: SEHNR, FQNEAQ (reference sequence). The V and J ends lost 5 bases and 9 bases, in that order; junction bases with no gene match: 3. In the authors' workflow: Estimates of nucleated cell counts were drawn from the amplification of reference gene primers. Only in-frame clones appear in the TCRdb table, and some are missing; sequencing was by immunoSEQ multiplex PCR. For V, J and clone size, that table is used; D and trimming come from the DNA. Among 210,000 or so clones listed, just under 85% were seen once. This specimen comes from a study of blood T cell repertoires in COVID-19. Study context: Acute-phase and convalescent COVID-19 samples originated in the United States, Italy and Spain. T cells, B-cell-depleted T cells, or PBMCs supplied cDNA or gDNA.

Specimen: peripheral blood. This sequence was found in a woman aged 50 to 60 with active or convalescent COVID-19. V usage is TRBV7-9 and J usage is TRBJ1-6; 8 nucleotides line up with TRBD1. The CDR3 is CASSKQGGSPLHF. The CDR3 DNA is TGTGCCAGCAGCAAACAGGGGGGTTCACCCCTCCACTTT.